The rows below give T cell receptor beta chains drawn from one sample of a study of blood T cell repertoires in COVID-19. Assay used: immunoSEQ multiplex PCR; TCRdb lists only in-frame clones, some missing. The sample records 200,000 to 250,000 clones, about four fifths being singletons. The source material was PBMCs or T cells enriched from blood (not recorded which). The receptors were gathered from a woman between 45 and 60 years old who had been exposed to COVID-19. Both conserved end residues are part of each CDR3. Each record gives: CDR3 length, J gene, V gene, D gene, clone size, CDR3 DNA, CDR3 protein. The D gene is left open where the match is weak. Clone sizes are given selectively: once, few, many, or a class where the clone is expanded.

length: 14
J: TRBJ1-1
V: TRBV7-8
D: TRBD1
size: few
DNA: TGTGCCAGCAGCTTAGTATCCAGGGGGGAGTCGGCTTTCTTT
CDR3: CASSLVSRGESAFF

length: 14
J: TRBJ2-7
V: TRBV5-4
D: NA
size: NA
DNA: TGTGCCAGCAGCTTGGCGGACAGTGCCTACGAGCAGTACTTC
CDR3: CASSLADSAYEQYF

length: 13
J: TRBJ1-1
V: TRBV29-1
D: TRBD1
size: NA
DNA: TGCAGCGCCCGGACAGGGGTCCTCACTGAAGCTTTCTTT
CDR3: CSARTGVLTEAFF

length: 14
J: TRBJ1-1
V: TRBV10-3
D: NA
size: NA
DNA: TGTGCCATCAGTGAGCAGGGATTGAACACTGAAGCTTTCTTT
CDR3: CAISEQGLNTEAFF

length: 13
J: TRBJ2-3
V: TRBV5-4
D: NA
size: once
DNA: TGTGCCAGCAGCTTCGGGATTGCAGATACGCAGTATTTT
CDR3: CASSFGIADTQYF

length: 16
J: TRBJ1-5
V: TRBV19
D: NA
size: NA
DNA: TGTGCCAGTAGTATCCCGGACAGCTATAGCAATCAGCCCCAGCATTTT
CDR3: CASSIPDSYSNQPQHF

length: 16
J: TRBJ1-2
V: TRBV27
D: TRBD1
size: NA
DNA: TGTGCCAGCAGGAGCAGACAGGGGCTTCAGGGCTATGGCTACACCTTC
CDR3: CASRSRQGLQGYGYTF

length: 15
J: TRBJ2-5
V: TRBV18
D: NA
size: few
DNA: TGTGCCAGCTCACGGGCGGGGACGCTTCAAGAGACCCAGTACTTC
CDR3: CASSRAGTLQETQYF

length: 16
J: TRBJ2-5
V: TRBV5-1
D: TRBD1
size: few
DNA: TGCGCCAGCAGCCTGTTCGAGACAGGGGGAAGTCGGACCCAGTACTTC
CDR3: CASSLFETGGSRTQYF

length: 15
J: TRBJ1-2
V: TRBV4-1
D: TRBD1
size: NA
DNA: TGCGCCAGCAGCCGAGACAGGACAGGGAACTATGGCTACACCTTC
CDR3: CASSRDRTGNYGYTF

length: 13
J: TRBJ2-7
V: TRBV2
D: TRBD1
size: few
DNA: TGTGCCAGCATTAGGGGACAGCGCTACGAGCAGTACTTC
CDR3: CASIRGQRYEQYF

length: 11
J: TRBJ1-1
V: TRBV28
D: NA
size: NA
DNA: TGTGCCAGCAGTTTGAAGACAGGTGCTTTCTTT
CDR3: CASSLKTGAFF

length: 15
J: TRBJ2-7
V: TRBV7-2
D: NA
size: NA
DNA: TGTGCCAGCAGCTTATCTCATACAGGGTACTACGAGCAGTACTTC
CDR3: CASSLSHTGYYEQYF

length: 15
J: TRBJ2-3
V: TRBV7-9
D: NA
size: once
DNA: TGTGCCAGCAGCACGCCGGGCCTAGGGGGTGCGACGCAGTATTTT
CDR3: CASSTPGLGGATQYF

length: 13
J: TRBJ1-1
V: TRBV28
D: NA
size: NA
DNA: TGTGCCAGCCGTGCCCCCGCGGCCACTGAAGCTTTCTTT
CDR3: CASRAPAATEAFF

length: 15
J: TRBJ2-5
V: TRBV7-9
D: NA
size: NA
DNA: TGTGCCAGCAGCGAGGGAAGCCATTTCAGGGAGACCCAGTACTTC
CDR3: CASSEGSHFRETQYF

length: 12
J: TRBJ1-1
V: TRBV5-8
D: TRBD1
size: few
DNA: TGTGCCAGCAGCACCCGACAGGGGCAAAGCCAATTT
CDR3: CASSTRQGQSQF

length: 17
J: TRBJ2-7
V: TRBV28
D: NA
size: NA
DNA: TGTGCCAGCAGTTTAATATCGGGGTCTACCCGCTCCTACGAGCAGTACTTC
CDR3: CASSLISGSTRSYEQYF

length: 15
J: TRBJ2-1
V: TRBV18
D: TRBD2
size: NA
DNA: TGTGCCAGCTCACCCGGGACTAGCTTCGTGGATGAGCAGTTCTTC
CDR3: CASSPGTSFVDEQFF

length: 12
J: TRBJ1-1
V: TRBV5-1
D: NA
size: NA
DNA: TGCGCCAGCAGCTTGACAGGGATTGAAGCTTTCTTT
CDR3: CASSLTGIEAFF

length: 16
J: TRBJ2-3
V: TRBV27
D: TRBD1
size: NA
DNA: TGTGCCAGCAGTTTAAGGACAGGGGGCTCCACAGATACGCAGTATTTT
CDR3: CASSLRTGGSTDTQYF

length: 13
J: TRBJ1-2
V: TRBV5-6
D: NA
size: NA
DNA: TGTGCCAGCAGCTTCGGACAGCAATATGGCTACACCTTC
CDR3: CASSFGQQYGYTF